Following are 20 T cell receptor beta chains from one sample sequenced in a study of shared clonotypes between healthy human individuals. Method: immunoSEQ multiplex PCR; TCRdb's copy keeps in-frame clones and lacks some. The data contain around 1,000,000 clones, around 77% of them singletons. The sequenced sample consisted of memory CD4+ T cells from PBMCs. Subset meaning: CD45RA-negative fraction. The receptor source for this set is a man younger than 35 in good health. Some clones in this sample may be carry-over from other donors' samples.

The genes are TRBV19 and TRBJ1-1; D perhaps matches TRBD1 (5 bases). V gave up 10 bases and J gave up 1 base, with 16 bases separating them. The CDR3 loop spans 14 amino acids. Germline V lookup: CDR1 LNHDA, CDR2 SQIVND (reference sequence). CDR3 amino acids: CATLSRGTNTEAFF. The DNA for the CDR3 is TGTGCCACCTTAAGCCGGGGGACGAACACTGAAGCTTTCTTT.

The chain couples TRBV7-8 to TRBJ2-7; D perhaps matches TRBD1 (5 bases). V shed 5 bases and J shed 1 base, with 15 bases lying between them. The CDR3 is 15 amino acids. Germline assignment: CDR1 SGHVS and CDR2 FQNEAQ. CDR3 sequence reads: CASSPRRGSSYEQYF. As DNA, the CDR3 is TGTGCCAGCAGCCCGCGAAGGGGAAGTTCCTACGAGCAGTACTTC.

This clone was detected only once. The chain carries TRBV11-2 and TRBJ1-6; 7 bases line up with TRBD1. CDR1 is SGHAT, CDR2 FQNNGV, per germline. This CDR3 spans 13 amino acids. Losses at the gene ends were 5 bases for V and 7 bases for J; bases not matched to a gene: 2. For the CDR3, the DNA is TGTGCCAGCAGCACGGGACAGAATTCACCCCTCCACTTT. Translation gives CASSTGQNSPLHF.

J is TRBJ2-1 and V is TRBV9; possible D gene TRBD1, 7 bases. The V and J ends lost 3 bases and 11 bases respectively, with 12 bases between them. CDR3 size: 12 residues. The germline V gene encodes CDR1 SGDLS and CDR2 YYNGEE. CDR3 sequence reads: CASSAQGGQQFF. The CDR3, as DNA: TGTGCCAGCAGCGCCCAGGGGGGACAGCAGTTCTTC.

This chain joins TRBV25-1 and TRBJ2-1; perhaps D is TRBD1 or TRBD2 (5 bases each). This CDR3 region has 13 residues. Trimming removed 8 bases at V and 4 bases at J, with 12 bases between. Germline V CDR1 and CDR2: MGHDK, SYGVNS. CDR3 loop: CASSGRIYNEQFF. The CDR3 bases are TGTGCCAGCTCGGGACGGATTTACAATGAGCAGTTCTTC.

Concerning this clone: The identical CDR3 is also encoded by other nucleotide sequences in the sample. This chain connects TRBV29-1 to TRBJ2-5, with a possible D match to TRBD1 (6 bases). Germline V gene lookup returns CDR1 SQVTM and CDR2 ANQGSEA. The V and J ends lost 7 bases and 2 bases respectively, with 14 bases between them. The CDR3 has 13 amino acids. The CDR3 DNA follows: TGCAGCGCCGGGCGGACAGCTCAAGAGACCCAGTACTTC. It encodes CSAGRTAQETQYF.

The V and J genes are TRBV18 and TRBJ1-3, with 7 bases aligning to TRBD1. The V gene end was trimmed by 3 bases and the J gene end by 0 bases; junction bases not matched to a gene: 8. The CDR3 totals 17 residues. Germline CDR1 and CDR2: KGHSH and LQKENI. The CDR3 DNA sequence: TGTGCCAGCTCACCCCAGACAGGGCCCCTCTCTGGAAACACCATATATTTT. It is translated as CASSPQTGPLSGNTIYF.

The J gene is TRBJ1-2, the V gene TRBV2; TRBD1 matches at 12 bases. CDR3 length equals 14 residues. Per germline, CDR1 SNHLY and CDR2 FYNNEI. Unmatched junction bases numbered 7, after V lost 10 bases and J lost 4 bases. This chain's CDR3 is CATRAGQGAYGYTF. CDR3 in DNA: TGTGCCACCCGAGCGGGACAGGGGGCCTATGGCTACACCTTC.

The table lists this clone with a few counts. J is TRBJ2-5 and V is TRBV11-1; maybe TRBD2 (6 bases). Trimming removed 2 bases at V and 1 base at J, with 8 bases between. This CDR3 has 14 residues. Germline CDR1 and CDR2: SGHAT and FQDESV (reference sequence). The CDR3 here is CASSLMGGQETQYF. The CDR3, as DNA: TGTGCCAGCAGCTTAATGGGGGGCCAAGAGACCCAGTACTTC.

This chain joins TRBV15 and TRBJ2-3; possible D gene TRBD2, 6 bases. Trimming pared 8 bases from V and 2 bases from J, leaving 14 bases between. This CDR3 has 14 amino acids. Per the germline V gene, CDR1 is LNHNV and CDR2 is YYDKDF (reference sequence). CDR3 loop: CATRTSLSTDTQYF. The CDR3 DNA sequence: TGTGCCACCCGAACTAGCCTATCCACAGATACGCAGTATTTT.

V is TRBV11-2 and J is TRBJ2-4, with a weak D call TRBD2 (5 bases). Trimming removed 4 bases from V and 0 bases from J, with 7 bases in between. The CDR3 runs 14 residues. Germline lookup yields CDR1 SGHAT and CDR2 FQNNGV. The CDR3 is CASSSGIAKNIQYF. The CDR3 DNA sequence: TGTGCCAGCAGCTCCGGGATAGCCAAAAACATTCAGTACTTC.

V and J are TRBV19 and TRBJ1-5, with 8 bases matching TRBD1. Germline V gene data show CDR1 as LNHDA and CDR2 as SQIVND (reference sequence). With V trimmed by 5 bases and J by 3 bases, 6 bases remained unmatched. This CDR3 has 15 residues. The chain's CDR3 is CASSFDRGDNQPQHF. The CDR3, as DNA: TGTGCCAGTAGTTTCGACAGGGGCGACAATCAGCCCCAGCATTTT.

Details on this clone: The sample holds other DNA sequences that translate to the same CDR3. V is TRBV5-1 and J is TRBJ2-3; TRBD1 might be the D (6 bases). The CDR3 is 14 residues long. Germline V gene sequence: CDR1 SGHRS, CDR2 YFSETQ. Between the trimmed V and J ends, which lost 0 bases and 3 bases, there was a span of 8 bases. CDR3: CASSLVQGTDTQYF. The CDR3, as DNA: TGCGCCAGCAGCTTGGTTCAGGGGACAGATACGCAGTATTTT.

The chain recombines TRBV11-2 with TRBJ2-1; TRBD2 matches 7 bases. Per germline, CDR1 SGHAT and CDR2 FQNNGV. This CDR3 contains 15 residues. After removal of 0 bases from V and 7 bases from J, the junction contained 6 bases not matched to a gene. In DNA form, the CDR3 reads TGTGCCAGCAGCTTAGATCGGGCAGCGGGGAATGAGCAGTTCTTC. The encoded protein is CASSLDRAAGNEQFF.

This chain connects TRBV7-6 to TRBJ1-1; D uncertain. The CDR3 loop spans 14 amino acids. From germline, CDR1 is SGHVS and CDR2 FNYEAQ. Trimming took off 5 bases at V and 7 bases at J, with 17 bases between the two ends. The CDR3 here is CASSPTFGTDEAFF. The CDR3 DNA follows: TGTGCCAGCAGCCCTACTTTCGGAACTGATGAAGCTTTCTTT.

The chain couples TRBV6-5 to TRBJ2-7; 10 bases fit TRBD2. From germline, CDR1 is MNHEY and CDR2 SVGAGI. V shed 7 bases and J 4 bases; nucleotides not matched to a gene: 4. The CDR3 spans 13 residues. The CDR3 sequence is CASKAGGPYEQYF. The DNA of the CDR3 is TGTGCCAGCAAAGCGGGAGGGCCTTACGAGCAGTACTTC.

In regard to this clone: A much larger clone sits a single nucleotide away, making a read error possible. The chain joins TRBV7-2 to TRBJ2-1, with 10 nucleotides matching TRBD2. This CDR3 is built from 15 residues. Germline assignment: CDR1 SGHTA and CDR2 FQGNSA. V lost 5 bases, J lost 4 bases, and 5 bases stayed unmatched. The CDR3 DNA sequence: TGTGCCAGCAGCCCATCTAGCGGGAGTTACAATGAGCAGTTCTTC. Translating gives CASSPSSGSYNEQFF.

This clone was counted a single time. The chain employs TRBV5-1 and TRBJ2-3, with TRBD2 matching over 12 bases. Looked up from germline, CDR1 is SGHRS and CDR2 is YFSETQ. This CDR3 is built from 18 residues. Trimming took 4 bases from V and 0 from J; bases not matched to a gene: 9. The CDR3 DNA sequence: TGCGCCAGCAGCCCGGGACTAGCGGGCTCCACTAGCACAGATACGCAGTATTTT. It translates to CASSPGLAGSTSTDTQYF.

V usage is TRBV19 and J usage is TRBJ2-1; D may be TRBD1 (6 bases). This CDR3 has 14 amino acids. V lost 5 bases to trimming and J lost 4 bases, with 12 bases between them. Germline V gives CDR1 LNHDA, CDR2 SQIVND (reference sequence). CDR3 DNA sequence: TGTGCCAGTAGTCCGCTGGGGGCATACAATGAGCAGTTCTTC. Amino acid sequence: CASSPLGAYNEQFF.

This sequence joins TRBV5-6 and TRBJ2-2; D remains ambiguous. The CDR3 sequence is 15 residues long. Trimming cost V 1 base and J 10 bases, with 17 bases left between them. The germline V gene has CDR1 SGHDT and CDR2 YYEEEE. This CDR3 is CASSLPQDQVQELFF. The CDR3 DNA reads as TGTGCCAGCAGCTTGCCCCAGGACCAAGTCCAGGAGCTGTTTTTT. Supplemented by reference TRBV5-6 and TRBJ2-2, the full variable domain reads DAGVTQSPTHLIKTRGQQVTLRCSPKSGHDTVSWYQQALGQGPQFIFQYYEEEERQRGNFPDRFSGHQFPNYSSELNVNALLLGDSALYLCASSLPQDQVQELFFGEGSRLTVL.